The rows below give T cell receptor beta chains drawn from one sample of a study of blood T cells in healthy people across ages. One entry per CDR3 protein, called by TCRdb with MiXCR from the 5' RACE reads. The table lists 600,000 to 1,000,000 distinct CDR3 sequences, about 25% of them singletons. The sample was also linked to a second study, of T cells of mothers and their children.

The specimen was blood. Receptor source: a boy younger than 18 in good health. CDR3s include the opening cysteine and the closing phenylalanine or tryptophan. The D gene is left open where the match is weak. The size field is filled for only some rows; it gives once, few, many or a size class.

v_call	j_call	clone_size	d_call	cdr3_aa	cdr3_nt
TRBV29-1	TRBJ2-2	few	.	CSVEGITGELFF	TGCAGCGTTGAAGGGATCACCGGGGAGCTGTTTTTT
TRBV7-2	TRBJ2-5	.	TRBD1	CASSPGGQGLGETQYF	TGTGCCAGCAGCCCCGGGGGACAGGGATTAGGAGAGACCCAGTACTTC
TRBV29-1	TRBJ2-5	.	.	CSVDGRDTPFGETQYF	TGCAGCGTGGATGGCCGGGACACACCGTTTGGGGAGACCCAGTACTTC
TRBV7-9	TRBJ2-3	.	TRBD2	CASSRRLAGNTDTQYF	TGTGCCAGCAGCCGAAGACTAGCGGGGAACACAGATACGCAGTATTTT
TRBV15	TRBJ1-1	.	.	CATSTRQPNTEAFF	TGTGCCACCAGCACCAGACAGCCTAACACTGAAGCTTTCTTT
TRBV10-3	TRBJ2-2	.	.	CAIRSGSPNTGELFF	TGTGCCATCAGAAGCGGGTCCCCTAACACCGGGGAGCTGTTTTTT
TRBV7-2	TRBJ2-3	.	.	CASNFGSTDTQYF	TGTGCCAGCAACTTCGGGAGCACAGATACGCAGTATTTT
TRBV7-2	TRBJ2-1	.	.	CASSLGGDNFNEQFF	TGTGCCAGCAGCTTAGGGGGGGACAATTTCAATGAGCAGTTCTTC
TRBV5-1	TRBJ2-7	few	.	CASSPETGREQYF	TGCGCCAGCAGCCCCGAGACAGGGAGGGAGCAGTACTTC
TRBV5-1	TRBJ2-5	.	.	CASSSGIEETQYF	TGCGCCAGCAGCTCAGGGATTGAGGAGACCCAGTACTTC
TRBV5-4	TRBJ2-5	.	.	CASSGRQGGQETQYF	TGTGCCAGCAGCGGTCGGCAGGGGGGCCAAGAGACCCAGTACTTC
TRBV6-5	TRBJ2-5	.	.	CASSYSRGSNEQYF	TGTGCCAGCAGTTACTCGAGGGGTAGTAATGAGCAGTACTTC
TRBV7-9	TRBJ2-1	.	TRBD2	CASSLTSGPNEQFF	TGTGCCAGCAGCTTGACTAGCGGCCCCAATGAGCAGTTCTTC
TRBV4-3	TRBJ2-3	few	TRBD1	CASSSLTGEGIDTQYF	TGCGCCAGCAGCTCCCTTACAGGGGAAGGCATAGATACGCAGTATTTT
TRBV29-1	TRBJ1-4	few	.	CSVQELGEKLFF	TGCAGCGTCCAGGAATTAGGGGAAAAACTGTTTTTT
TRBV18	TRBJ2-5	.	.	CASSRGPGQETQYF	TGTGCCAGCTCACGAGGGCCTGGCCAAGAGACCCAGTACTTC
TRBV6-2/TRBV6-3	TRBJ2-7	.	.	CASSGLEFYEQYF	TGTGCCAGCAGTGGCCTGGAATTCTACGAGCAGTACTTC
TRBV9	TRBJ2-5	few	TRBD2	CASSVDNGRGGETQYF	TGTGCCAGCAGCGTAGATAACGGGAGGGGAGGGGAGACCCAGTACTTC
TRBV9	TRBJ2-1	few	.	CASGKTGHSYNEQFF	TGTGCCAGCGGCAAGACAGGACACTCCTACAATGAGCAGTTCTTC
TRBV6-1	TRBJ1-4	.	.	CASRLGGTTNEKLFF	TGTGCCAGCCGCCTGGGCGGGACAACTAATGAAAAACTGTTTTTT
TRBV29-1	TRBJ2-7	few	.	CSVETSAGLTYEQYF	TGCAGCGTTGAAACGTCGGCAGGCTTAACCTACGAGCAGTACTTC
TRBV12-3/TRBV12-4	TRBJ2-1	.	TRBD2	CASALGGGSYNEQFF	TGTGCCAGCGCCCTCGGGGGGGGATCGTACAATGAGCAGTTCTTC
TRBV7-8	TRBJ2-2	.	TRBD2	CASRTGLAGATNTGELFF	TGTGCCAGCAGGACGGGACTAGCGGGGGCGACGAACACCGGGGAGCTGTTTTTT
TRBV7-9	TRBJ1-2	.	.	CASSLEWGPANYGYTF	TGTGCCAGCAGCTTAGAATGGGGCCCAGCTAACTATGGCTACACCTTC